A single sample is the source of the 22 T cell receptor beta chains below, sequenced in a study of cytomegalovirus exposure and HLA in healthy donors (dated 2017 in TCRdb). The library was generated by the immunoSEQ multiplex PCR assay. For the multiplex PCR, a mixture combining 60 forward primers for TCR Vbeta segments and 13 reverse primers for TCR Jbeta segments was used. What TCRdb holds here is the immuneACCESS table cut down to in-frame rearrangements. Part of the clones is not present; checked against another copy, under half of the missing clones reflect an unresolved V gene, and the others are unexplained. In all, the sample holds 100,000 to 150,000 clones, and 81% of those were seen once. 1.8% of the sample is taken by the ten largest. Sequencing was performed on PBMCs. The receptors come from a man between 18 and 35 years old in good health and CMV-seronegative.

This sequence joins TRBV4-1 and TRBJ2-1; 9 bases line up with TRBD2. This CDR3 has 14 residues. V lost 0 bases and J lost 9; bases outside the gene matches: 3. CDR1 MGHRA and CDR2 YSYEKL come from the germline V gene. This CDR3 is CASSQELAGTEQFF. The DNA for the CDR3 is TGCGCCAGCAGCCAAGAACTAGCGGGCACTGAGCAGTTCTTC.

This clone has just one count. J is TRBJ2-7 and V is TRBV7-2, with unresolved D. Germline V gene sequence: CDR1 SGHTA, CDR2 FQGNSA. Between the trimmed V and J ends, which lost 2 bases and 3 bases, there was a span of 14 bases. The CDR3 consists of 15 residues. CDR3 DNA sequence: TGTGCCAGCAGCTTAAGGCTCCCCCCGGGCTACGAGCAGTACTTC. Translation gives CASSLRLPPGYEQYF.

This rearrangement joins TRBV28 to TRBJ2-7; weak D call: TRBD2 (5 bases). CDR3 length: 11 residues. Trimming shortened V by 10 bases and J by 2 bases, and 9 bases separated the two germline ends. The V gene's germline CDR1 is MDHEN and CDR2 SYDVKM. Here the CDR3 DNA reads TGTGCCACCGCCGGGGCCTACGAGCAGTACTTC. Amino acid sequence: CATAGAYEQYF.

CDR3 sequence (DNA): TGTGCCAGCAGTGCCCTGACCGGGACAGGGCTATACAATGAGCAGTTCTTC. This codes for CASSALTGTGLYNEQFF. The genes are TRBV27 and TRBJ2-1; 9 bases are shared with TRBD1. Germline CDR1 is MNHEY and CDR2 is SMNVEV (reference sequence). This CDR3 is built from 17 residues. V lost 5 bases, J lost 4 bases, and 12 bases stayed unmatched.

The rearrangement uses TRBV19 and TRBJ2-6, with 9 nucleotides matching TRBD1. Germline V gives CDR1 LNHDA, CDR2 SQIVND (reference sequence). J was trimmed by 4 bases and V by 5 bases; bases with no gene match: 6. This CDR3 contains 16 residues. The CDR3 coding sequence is TGTGCCAGTAGTGCACAGGGGGCGTCGGGGGCCAACGTCCTGACTTTC. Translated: CASSAQGASGANVLTF.

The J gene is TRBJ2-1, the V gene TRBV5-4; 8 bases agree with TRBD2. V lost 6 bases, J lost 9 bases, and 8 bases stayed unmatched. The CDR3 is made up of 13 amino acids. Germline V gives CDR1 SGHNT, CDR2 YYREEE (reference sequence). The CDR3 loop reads CASTSGGASEQFF. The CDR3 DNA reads TGTGCCAGCACCTCGGGGGGGGCGAGTGAGCAGTTCTTC.

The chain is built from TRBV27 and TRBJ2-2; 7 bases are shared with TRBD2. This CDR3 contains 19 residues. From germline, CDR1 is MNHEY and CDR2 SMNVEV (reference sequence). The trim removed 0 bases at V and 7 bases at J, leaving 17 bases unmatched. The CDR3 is CASSLSVWTSWSLSGELFF. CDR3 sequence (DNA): TGTGCCAGCAGTTTATCCGTCTGGACTAGTTGGTCCCTAAGCGGGGAGCTGTTTTTT.

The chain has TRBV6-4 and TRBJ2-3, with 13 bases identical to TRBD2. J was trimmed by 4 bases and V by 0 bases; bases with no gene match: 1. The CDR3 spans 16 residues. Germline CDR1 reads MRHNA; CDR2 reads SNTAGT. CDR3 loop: CASSDSTSGGPDTQYF. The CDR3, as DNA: TGTGCCAGCAGTGACTCGACTAGCGGGGGGCCAGATACGCAGTATTTT.

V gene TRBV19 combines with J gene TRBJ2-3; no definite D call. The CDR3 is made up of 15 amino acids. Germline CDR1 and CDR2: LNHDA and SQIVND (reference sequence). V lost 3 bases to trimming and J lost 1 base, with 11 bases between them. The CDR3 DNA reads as TGTGCCAGTAGTATTCAGAGCGCACGCACAGATACGCAGTATTTT. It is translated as CASSIQSARTDTQYF.

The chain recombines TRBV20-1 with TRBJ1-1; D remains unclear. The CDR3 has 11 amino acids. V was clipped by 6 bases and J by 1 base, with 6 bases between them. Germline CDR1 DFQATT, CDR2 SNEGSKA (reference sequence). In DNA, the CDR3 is TGCAGTGCCCTGTGGAACACTGAAGCTTTCTTT. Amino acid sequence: CSALWNTEAFF.

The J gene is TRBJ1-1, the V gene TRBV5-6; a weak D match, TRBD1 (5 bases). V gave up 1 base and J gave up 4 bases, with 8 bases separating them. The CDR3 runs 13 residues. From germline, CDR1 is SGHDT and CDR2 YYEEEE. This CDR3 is CASSLQGSTEAFF. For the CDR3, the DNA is TGTGCCAGCAGCTTGCAGGGAAGCACTGAAGCTTTCTTT.

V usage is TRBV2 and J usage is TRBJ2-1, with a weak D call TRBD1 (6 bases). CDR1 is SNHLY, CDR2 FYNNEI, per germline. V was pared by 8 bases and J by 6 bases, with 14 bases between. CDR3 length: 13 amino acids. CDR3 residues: CASLGRGINEQFF. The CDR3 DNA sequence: TGTGCCAGCTTAGGAAGGGGGATCAATGAGCAGTTCTTC. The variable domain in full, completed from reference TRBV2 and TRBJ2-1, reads EPEVTQTPSHQVTQMGQEVILRCVPISNHLYFYWYRQILGQKVEFLVSFYNNEISEKSEIFDDQFSVERPDGSNFTLKIRSTKLEDSAMYFCASLGRGINEQFFGPGTRLTVL.

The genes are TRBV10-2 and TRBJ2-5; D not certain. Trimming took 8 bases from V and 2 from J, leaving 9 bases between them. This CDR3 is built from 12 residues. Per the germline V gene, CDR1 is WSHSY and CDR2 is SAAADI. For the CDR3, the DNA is TGCGCCAGCCTAGGATTTCAAGAGACCCAGTACTTC. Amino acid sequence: CASLGFQETQYF.

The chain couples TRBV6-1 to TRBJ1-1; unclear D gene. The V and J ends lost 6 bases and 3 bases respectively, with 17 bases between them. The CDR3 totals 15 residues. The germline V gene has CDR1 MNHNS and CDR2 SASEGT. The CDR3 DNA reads TGTGCCAGCAGGAAGTGGGGATTCGGGGACACTGAAGCTTTCTTT. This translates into CASRKWGFGDTEAFF.

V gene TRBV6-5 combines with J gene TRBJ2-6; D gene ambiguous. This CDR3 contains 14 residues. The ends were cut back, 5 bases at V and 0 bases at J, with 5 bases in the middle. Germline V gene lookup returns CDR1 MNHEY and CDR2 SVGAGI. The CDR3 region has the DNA TGTGCCAGCAGTGAACTCTCTGGGGCCAACGTCCTGACTTTC. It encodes CASSELSGANVLTF.

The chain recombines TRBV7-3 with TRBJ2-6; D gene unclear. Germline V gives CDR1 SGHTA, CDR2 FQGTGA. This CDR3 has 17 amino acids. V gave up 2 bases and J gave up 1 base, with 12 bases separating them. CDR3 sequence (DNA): TGTGCCAGCAGCTTAGATCCCCAGGTGTCTGGGGCCAACGTCCTGACTTTC. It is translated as CASSLDPQVSGANVLTF. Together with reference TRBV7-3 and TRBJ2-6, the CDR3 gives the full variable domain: GAGVSQTPSNKVTEKGKYVELRCDPISGHTALYWYRQSLGQGPEFLIYFQGTGAADDSGLPNDRFFAVRPEGSVSTLKIQRTERGDSAVYLCASSLDPQVSGANVLTFGAGSRLTVL.

The CDR3 is CASSLVRGGRWKQYF. CDR3 sequence (DNA): TGTGCCAGCAGTTTAGTGAGGGGGGGGAGGTGGAAGCAGTACTTC. The V call is TRBV28, the J call TRBJ2-7; the D gene is possibly TRBD2 (7 bases). V lost 2 bases to trimming and J lost 8 bases, with 19 bases between them. Germline V gene data show CDR1 as MDHEN and CDR2 as SYDVKM. CDR3 length equals 15 residues.

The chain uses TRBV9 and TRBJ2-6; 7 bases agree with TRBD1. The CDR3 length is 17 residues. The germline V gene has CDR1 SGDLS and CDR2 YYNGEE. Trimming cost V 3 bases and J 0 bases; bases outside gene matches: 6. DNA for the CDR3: TGTGCCAGCAGCGCACGGGACAGCGTCTCTGGGGCCAACGTCCTGACTTTC. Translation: CASSARDSVSGANVLTF.

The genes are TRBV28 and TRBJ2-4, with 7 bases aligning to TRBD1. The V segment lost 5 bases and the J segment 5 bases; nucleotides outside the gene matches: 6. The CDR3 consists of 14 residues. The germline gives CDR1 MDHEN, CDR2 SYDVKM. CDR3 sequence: CASSPRGLQNIQYF. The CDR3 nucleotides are TGTGCCAGCAGTCCTAGGGGGCTCCAAAACATTCAGTACTTC.

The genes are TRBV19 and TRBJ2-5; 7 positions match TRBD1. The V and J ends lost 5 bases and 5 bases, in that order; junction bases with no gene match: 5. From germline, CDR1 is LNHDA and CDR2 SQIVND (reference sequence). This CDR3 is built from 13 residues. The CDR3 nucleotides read TGTGCCAGTAGTGAGGGGGCGCGGGAGACCCAGTACTTC. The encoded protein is CASSEGARETQYF.

CDR3 DNA: TGTGCCAGCAGTTTATCTAATACGGGACAAAACTATGGCTACACCTTC. Amino acids: CASSLSNTGQNYGYTF. This chain links TRBV27 with TRBJ1-2; tentatively, D is TRBD1 (6 bases). The ends were cut back, 0 bases at V and 2 bases at J, with 13 bases in the middle. Germline V gives CDR1 MNHEY, CDR2 SMNVEV (reference sequence). The CDR3 extends over 16 amino acids.

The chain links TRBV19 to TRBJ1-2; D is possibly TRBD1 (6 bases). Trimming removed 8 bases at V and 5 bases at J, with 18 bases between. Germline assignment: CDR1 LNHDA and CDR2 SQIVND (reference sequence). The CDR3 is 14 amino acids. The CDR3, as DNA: TGTGCCAGTCCACAAAAAGACAGGTTTTATGGCTACACCTTC. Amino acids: CASPQKDRFYGYTF.